The rows below give T cell receptor beta chains drawn from one sample of a study of T cell repertoires in cytomegalovirus infection. TCRdb reprocessed the reads with MiXCR, giving one entry per CDR3 protein. The table shows 350,000 to 500,000 distinct CDR3 sequences, with 30% to 40% occurring only once. The sample comprised PBMCs. Every receptor here comes from a human donor in good health (CMV status not recorded). Some clones in this sample may be carry-over from other donors' samples. CDR3s include the opening cysteine and the closing phenylalanine or tryptophan. The order of the fields is D gene, V gene, CDR3 length, clone size, J gene, CDR3 protein, CDR3 DNA. The D gene is left open where the match is weak. Rows may omit the clone size; those that give it use once, few, many or a size class.

TRBD1	TRBV6-5	15	many	TRBJ1-4	CASSSTGGRNEKLFF	TGTGCCAGCAGTTCGACAGGGGGCCGAAACGAAAAACTGTTTTTT
-	TRBV18	16	-	TRBJ2-3	CASSPLLGGPPDTQYF	TGTGCCAGCTCACCTCTTCTGGGGGGGCCTCCAGATACGCAGTATTTT
TRBD2	TRBV7-6	16	few	TRBJ2-1	CASSPRGSGVQVVQFF	TGTGCCAGCAGCCCCCGTGGTAGCGGGGTTCAAGTCGTGCAGTTCTTC
-	TRBV2	17	-	TRBJ2-2	CASSEKGERGNTGELFF	TGTGCCAGCAGTGAAAAGGGGGAAAGGGGGAACACCGGGGAGCTGTTTTTT
-	TRBV5-5	18	-	TRBJ2-6	CASSLVPGAYSGANVLTF	TGTGCCAGCAGCTTGGTTCCAGGGGCATACTCTGGGGCCAACGTCCTGACTTTC
TRBD1	TRBV20-1	12	-	TRBJ1-2	CSANDRGYGYTF	TGCAGTGCAAACGACAGGGGTTATGGCTACACCTTC
TRBD2	TRBV7-3	16	-	TRBJ2-5	CASSFGAGGPQETQYF	TGTGCCAGCAGCTTCGGGGCGGGGGGGCCCCAAGAGACCCAGTACTTC
-	TRBV10-2	13	few	TRBJ2-5	CASMTDFQETQYF	TGCGCCAGCATGACAGACTTCCAAGAGACCCAGTACTTC
TRBD1	TRBV24-1	19	-	TRBJ2-3	CATSAIRGQGGTSTDTQYF	TGTGCCACCAGCGCCATTCGAGGACAGGGGGGGACTAGCACAGATACGCAGTATTTT
TRBD1	TRBV11-2	15	-	TRBJ2-1	CASSPGTGLYNEQFF	TGTGCCAGCAGCCCAGGGACAGGGCTGTACAATGAGCAGTTCTTC
-	TRBV6-1	15	-	TRBJ2-7	CASSEGTPRWGEQYF	TGTGCCAGCAGCGAAGGGACCCCGCGATGGGGCGAGCAGTACTTC
-	TRBV4-1	15	-	TRBJ2-5	CASSQVAGWGETQYF	TGCGCCAGCAGCCAAGTAGCTGGTTGGGGAGAGACCCAGTACTTC
-	TRBV7-9	16	few	TRBJ1-3	CASSLRRTSSGNTIYF	TGTGCCAGCAGCTTGCGAAGGACGAGCTCTGGAAACACCATATATTTT
-	TRBV28	15	-	TRBJ2-7	CANSPPGVKSGEQYF	TGTGCCAACAGTCCACCCGGGGTAAAGTCCGGCGAGCAGTACTTC
TRBD2	TRBV10-1	18	-	TRBJ2-2	CASSKSFLAGDSTGELFF	TGCGCCAGCAGCAAATCCTTTCTCGCGGGGGATAGCACCGGGGAGCTGTTTTTT
-	TRBV4-1	17	few	TRBJ2-3	CASSQVLGGPFSDTQYF	TGCGCCAGCAGCCAAGTGTTGGGGGGGCCATTCTCAGATACGCAGTATTTT
-	TRBV11-2	16	few	TRBJ2-7	CASSLVEASWGYEQYF	TGTGCCAGCAGCTTAGTGGAGGCTAGCTGGGGCTACGAGCAGTACTTC
-	TRBV5-3	16	-	TRBJ2-3	CASSLAGGQSTDTQYF	TGTGCCAGCAGCTTGGCCGGTGGGCAGAGTACAGATACGCAGTATTTT
TRBD2	TRBV19	15	once	TRBJ2-2	CASSIPSGGTGELFF	TGTGCCAGTAGTATACCTAGCGGGGGCACCGGGGAGCTGTTTTTT
TRBD1	TRBV5-6	14	-	TRBJ2-7	CASSWRQGFYEQYF	TGTGCCAGCAGCTGGCGACAGGGGTTCTACGAGCAGTACTTC
TRBD1	TRBV7-3	15	many	TRBJ1-2	CASSLQGAPSYGYTF	TGTGCCAGCAGCTTACAGGGGGCGCCCAGCTATGGCTACACCTTC
-	TRBV4-1	15	-	TRBJ2-7	CASSQVAAASYEQYF	TGCGCCAGCAGCCAGGTGGCAGCAGCCTCCTACGAGCAGTACTTC
-	TRBV5-4	17	few	TRBJ2-5	CASSLAKGRVVGETQYF	TGTGCCAGCAGCTTGGCCAAAGGCAGGGTGGTTGGAGAGACCCAGTACTTC
-	TRBV10-2	14	few	TRBJ1-1	CASREQGWWTEAFF	TGCGCCAGCAGAGAGCAGGGGTGGTGGACTGAAGCTTTCTTT
TRBD2	TRBV7-6	17	many	TRBJ2-1	CASSTTGLAASYNEQFF	TGTGCCAGCAGCACAACGGGACTAGCGGCCTCCTACAATGAGCAGTTCTTC
-	TRBV7-2	16	-	TRBJ1-5	CASTVEGRVGHQPQHF	TGTGCCAGCACCGTAGAGGGTCGCGTCGGCCATCAGCCCCAGCATTTT
TRBD1	TRBV24-1	16	-	TRBJ2-3	CATSLDRDGSTDTQYF	TGTGCCACCAGTTTGGACAGGGACGGAAGCACAGATACGCAGTATTTT
-	TRBV18	16	once	TRBJ2-7	CASSLNPATSTYEQYF	TGTGCCAGCTCACTTAACCCCGCGACGAGCACCTACGAGCAGTACTTC
TRBD1	TRBV11-2	13	few	TRBJ2-7	CASSLETGDEQYF	TGTGCCAGCAGCTTAGAGACAGGGGACGAGCAGTACTTC
-	TRBV7-3	14	-	TRBJ1-6	CASSLNPRNSPLHF	TGTGCCAGCAGCTTAAATCCGAGGAATTCACCCCTCCACTTT
TRBD1	TRBV2	15	-	TRBJ1-4	CASSDTGGLDEKLFF	TGTGCCAGCAGTGACACAGGGGGCCTTGATGAAAAACTGTTTTTT
-	TRBV19	14	many	TRBJ2-3	CASRTEPSTDTQYF	TGTGCCAGTAGGACGGAACCAAGCACAGATACGCAGTATTTT
TRBD2	TRBV24-1	13	many	TRBJ2-7	CATMQSGDYEQYF	TGTGCCACCATGCAGAGCGGGGATTACGAGCAGTACTTC
TRBD1	TRBV7-2	15	many	TRBJ1-5	CASSLEGGRNQPQHF	TGTGCCAGCAGCTTAGAAGGGGGCAGAAACCAGCCCCAGCATTTT
-	TRBV7-8	13	-	TRBJ2-7	CASSLRRVYDQDF	TGTGCCAGCAGCTTACGTCGGGTCTACGATCAGGACTTC
TRBD1	TRBV2	19	few	TRBJ2-4	CASRHTGDRGLIAENIQYF	TGTGCCAGCCGCCACACCGGGGACAGGGGACTAATAGCCGAAAACATTCAGTACTTC
-	TRBV29-1	13	-	TRBJ1-2	CSARDGGLDGYTF	TGCAGCGCCCGGGACGGCGGACTCGATGGCTACACCTTC
TRBD1	TRBV28	14	few	TRBJ1-2	CASSLTGPYYGYTF	TGTGCCAGCAGTTTGACAGGGCCTTACTATGGCTACACCTTC
-	TRBV18	15	-	TRBJ1-1	CASSPLGRENTEAFF	TGTGCCAGCTCACCACTGGGACGTGAGAACACTGAAGCTTTCTTT
-	TRBV6-5	15	-	TRBJ2-3	CASRPGVLSGDTQYF	TGTGCCAGCAGGCCTGGGGTGTTGTCGGGAGATACGCAGTATTTT
TRBD1	TRBV10-3	14	many	TRBJ1-1	CAIGTGYENTEAFF	TGTGCCATTGGGACAGGGTACGAGAACACTGAAGCTTTCTTT
-	TRBV5-1	14	few	TRBJ1-6	CASSDGQSLSPLHF	TGCGCCAGCAGCGACGGACAGTCTCTTTCACCCCTCCACTTT
-	TRBV11-1	10	-	TRBJ1-5	CARKNQPQHF	TGTGCCAGAAAGAATCAGCCCCAGCATTTT
-	TRBV6-4	14	-	TRBJ2-1	CASSDTTDNNEQFF	TGTGCCAGCAGTGACACAACAGATAACAATGAGCAGTTCTTC
-	TRBV28	15	-	TRBJ1-2	CASSTLPPSNYGYTF	TGTGCCAGCAGTACACTGCCGCCATCAAACTATGGCTACACCTTC
-	TRBV4-2	15	-	TRBJ2-7	CASSQETPGGYEQYF	TGTGCCAGCAGCCAAGAGACGCCAGGTGGATACGAGCAGTACTTC
TRBD1	TRBV6-6	15	-	TRBJ1-6	CASIYPGQGTSPLHF	TGTGCCAGCATTTACCCGGGACAGGGGACTTCACCCCTCCACTTT
TRBD2	TRBV2	14	few	TRBJ2-3	CASPSGRVPDTQYF	TGTGCCAGCCCGTCTGGGAGGGTCCCAGATACGCAGTATTTT
-	TRBV6-8	14	-	TRBJ2-7	CASSYSTASYEQYF	TGTGCCAGCAGTTACTCAACAGCGAGCTACGAGCAGTACTTC
-	TRBV19	16	-	TRBJ2-7	CASSPGQRGGSYEQYF	TGTGCCAGTAGTCCTGGACAAAGAGGGGGATCCTACGAGCAGTACTTC
-	TRBV6-1	13	-	TRBJ1-2	CASSESGMDGYTF	TGTGCCAGCAGTGAATCCGGCATGGACGGCTACACCTTC
-	TRBV7-2	14	few	TRBJ1-5	CASSHPGRNQPQHF	TGTGCCAGCAGCCACCCGGGACGAAATCAGCCCCAGCATTTT
-	TRBV6-6	14	-	TRBJ2-7	CASSVTGQSYEQYF	TGTGCCAGCAGTGTAACGGGACAAAGCTACGAGCAGTACTTC
-	TRBV19	13	-	TRBJ2-5	CASSIVTGETQYF	TGTGCCAGTAGTATAGTGACTGGAGAGACCCAGTACTTC
-	TRBV4-3	13	-	TRBJ2-7	CASSLTLDYEQYF	TGCGCCAGCAGCCTCACCCTTGACTACGAGCAGTACTTC
TRBD1	TRBV19	15	-	TRBJ2-7	CASSPSGTASYEQYF	TGTGCCAGTAGCCCCTCCGGGACAGCCTCCTACGAGCAGTACTTC
TRBD2	TRBV7-2	15	many	TRBJ2-3	CASSPWGEGTDTQYF	TGTGCCAGCAGTCCGTGGGGGGAGGGGACAGATACGCAGTATTTT
-	TRBV7-6	17	-	TRBJ2-1	CASSPGLEGGLYNEQFF	TGTGCCAGCAGCCCCGGACTGGAGGGGGGCCTCTACAATGAGCAGTTCTTC
TRBD2	TRBV4-1	17	-	TRBJ2-7	CASSQVFLRGGGFEQYF	TGCGCCAGCAGCCAAGTCTTCCTTCGGGGGGGCGGTTTCGAGCAGTACTTC
TRBD1	TRBV7-6	18	-	TRBJ1-1	CASSLTLPGGAWDTEAFF	TGTGCCAGCAGCTTAACCCTCCCAGGGGGCGCTTGGGACACTGAAGCTTTCTTT